This T cell receptor (beta chain) comes out of a study of T cell repertoires in cytomegalovirus infection. Using its own MiXCR run on the reads, TCRdb lists one record per CDR3 protein. The sample yields approximately 990,000 distinct CDR3 sequences, roughly a third seen once. Many counts were recorded for this clonotype. Antigen specificity is unknown. V was cut by 5 bases and J by 3 bases, with 25 bases left in between. CDR3 length: 19 amino acids. From germline, CDR1 is SGHVS and CDR2 FQNEAQ. The material was cultured CD8+ T cells from PBMCs, obtained from culture after CMV antigen stimulation. This receptor was taken from a human donor in good health (CMV status not recorded). Some clones in this sample may be carry-over from other donors' samples. The chain combines TRBV7-8 with TRBJ1-4; perhaps TRBD1 as D (5 bases). CDR3 region: CASSLKRGLLRQSNEKLFF. CDR3 nucleotide sequence: TGTGCCAGCAGCCTAAAGAGGGGCCTTTTGAGGCAGTCTAATGAAAAACTGTTTTTT.